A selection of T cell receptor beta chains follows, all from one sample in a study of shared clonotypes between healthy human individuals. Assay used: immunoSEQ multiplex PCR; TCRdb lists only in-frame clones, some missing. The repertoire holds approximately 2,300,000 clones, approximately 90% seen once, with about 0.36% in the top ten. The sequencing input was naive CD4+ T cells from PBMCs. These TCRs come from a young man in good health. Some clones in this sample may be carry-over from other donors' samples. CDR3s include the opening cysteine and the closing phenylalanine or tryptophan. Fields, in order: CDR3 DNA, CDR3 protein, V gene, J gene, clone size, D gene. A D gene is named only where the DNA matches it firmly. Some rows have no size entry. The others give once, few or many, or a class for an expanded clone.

TGTGCCAGCAGCAAAGCCCAACAGGTGCCGAACACTGAAGCTTTCTTT	CASSKAQQVPNTEAFF	TRBV21-1	TRBJ1-1	-	-
TGTGCCAGCAGCGTATGGACAGGCGGGAACACTGAAGCTTTCTTT	CASSVWTGGNTEAFF	TRBV5-5	TRBJ1-1	-	TRBD1
TGTGCCAGCATCCCGGGACAGGGACGGAATGAGCAGTTCTTC	CASIPGQGRNEQFF	TRBV5-5	TRBJ2-1	-	TRBD1
TGTGCCAGCAGCTCCTGGGGAGGGGCGGGAGAGCAGTACTTC	CASSSWGGAGEQYF	TRBV7-9	TRBJ2-7	once	TRBD2
TGCAGCGTTGAATCAGGGGCGCAAGGCTACACCTTC	CSVESGAQGYTF	TRBV29-1	TRBJ1-2	-	-
TGCGCCAGCAGCTTGGCCGGGGTAGGACCGGGACAGGGGTACCACAATGAGCAGTTCTTC	CASSLAGVGPGQGYHNEQFF	TRBV5-1	TRBJ2-1	-	TRBD1
TGCGCCAGCAGCAATCACCCGGGACAGACCTACAATGAGCAGTTCTTC	CASSNHPGQTYNEQFF	TRBV5-1	TRBJ2-1	once	TRBD1
TGTGCCAGCAGCCACGCGGATACGCAGTATTTT	CASSHADTQYF	TRBV5-6	TRBJ2-3	once	-
TGTGCCAGCTCACCAAGGAGTGTTAGCTACGAGCAGTACTTC	CASSPRSVSYEQYF	TRBV18	TRBJ2-7	-	-
TGTGCCAGCAGCTTAGGGGACAGGGGGGGCGGCGCTGAAGCTTTCTTT	CASSLGDRGGGAEAFF	TRBV7-2	TRBJ1-1	-	TRBD1
TGTGCCAGCTCACCACCGGAGGGGTTGGCTAGCGGCCTCCAGTTTTCCTACAATGAGCAGTTCTTC	CASSPPEGLASGLQFSYNEQFF	TRBV18	TRBJ2-1	-	TRBD2
TGCGCCAGCAGCCAAGGAAAGGTATCAGCCCCCCAGCATTTT	CASSQGKVSAPQHF	TRBV4-1	TRBJ1-5	-	-
TGTGCCAGTAGTATAGATATTGTAACTCAGCAGTTCTTC	CASSIDIVTQQFF	TRBV19	TRBJ2-1	-	-
TGTGCCAGCTCCCCGACGGACCGGGAGGAGGGGGACACTGAAGCTTTCTTT	CASSPTDREEGDTEAFF	TRBV18	TRBJ1-1	-	-
TGTGCCAGCTCCTCAGGCCACGGCACAGATACGCAGTATTTT	CASSSGHGTDTQYF	TRBV18	TRBJ2-3	-	-
TGTGCCAGCAGCAGGTTCAGGGTTTCTAATGAAAAACTGTTTTTT	CASSRFRVSNEKLFF	TRBV5-6	TRBJ1-4	-	-
TGTGCCAGCAGCCCCGTGGACCGCCGCCATGGCTACACCTTC	CASSPVDRRHGYTF	TRBV2	TRBJ1-2	few	-
TGTGCCAGCTCACCTGGGAGACTAACAGATACGCAGTATTTT	CASSPGRLTDTQYF	TRBV18	TRBJ2-3	-	-
TGTGCCAGCAGCTTGGCGGGACAGGGGCCCTCCGATACGCAGTATTTT	CASSLAGQGPSDTQYF	TRBV5-6	TRBJ2-3	-	TRBD1
TGTGCCAGCAGTGCCCTCAGCACAGATACGCAGTATTTT	CASSALSTDTQYF	TRBV9	TRBJ2-3	-	-
TGTGCCAGTAGTATACCCCGAAATCGGCAGGGTGAAGCTTTCTTT	CASSIPRNRQGEAFF	TRBV19	TRBJ1-1	-	-
TGTGCCAGCTCGCCAGGGACACCAAACACCGGGGAGCTGTTTTTT	CASSPGTPNTGELFF	TRBV18	TRBJ2-2	-	-
TGCGCCAGCAGTCTGACATCGATTTCTCTAGCCAAAAACATTCAGTACTTC	CASSLTSISLAKNIQYF	TRBV5-1	TRBJ2-4	-	-
TGTGCCAGCAGTTTAAGCGGGGGGAACTCTGGGGCCAACGTCCTGACTTTC	CASSLSGGNSGANVLTF	TRBV27	TRBJ2-6	-	TRBD2
TGTGCCTGGAGAAGGGTGGGTCTAGCGGGCGCCTCTGGGGCCAACGTCCTGACTTTC	CAWRRVGLAGASGANVLTF	TRBV30	TRBJ2-6	once	TRBD2
TGTGCCAGCGGTGCGGACAGGGACATTTTCGAGCAGTACTTC	CASGADRDIFEQYF	TRBV27	TRBJ2-7	-	TRBD1
TGCGCCAGCAGCCCGATCGCTCCGACAGGGGCTAACTATGGCTACACCTTC	CASSPIAPTGANYGYTF	TRBV5-1	TRBJ1-2	-	TRBD1
TGTGCCAGCAGCCCACAGGGGAACACTGAAGCTTTCTTT	CASSPQGNTEAFF	TRBV11-1	TRBJ1-1	few	-
TGCGCCAGCAGCTCGGACTCCTCTGTGTCCGGGGAGCTGTTTTTT	CASSSDSSVSGELFF	TRBV10-2	TRBJ2-2	-	-